The entry below gives a single T cell receptor (beta chain) sequence along with its context. This receptor's antigen is unknown. The input lacks base qualities; no much larger clone sits a single base away. The record originates from a study of PD-1 blockade in classical Hodgkin lymphoma (dated by TCRdb to about 2020). In terms of the full investigation: Nivolumab dosing was 3 mg/kg intravenously every 2 weeks, continuing until either disease progression or unacceptable toxicity. To define a peripheral blood immune signature of response to PD-1 blockade in classical Hodgkin lymphoma, the study combined TCR beta sequencing with CyTOF.

The germline V gene specifies MGHRA as CDR1 and YSYEKL as CDR2. The CDR3 numbers 14 residues from cysteine through phenylalanine. Only CDR3 DNA remains: 42 bases, in frame from the first base. A distance of 2 bases separates the germline ends of V and J, which lose 0 bases and 0 bases respectively. The paper as a whole reports these results and caveats: The study was limited to a single clinical trial cohort, and causes of repertoire differences, possibly disease activity or prior therapy, remained undefined. Trial patients achieving complete response had baseline diversity similar to newly diagnosed patients, whereas partial responders and progressors had significantly lower diversity. Baseline TCR diversity was reported to be lower in newly diagnosed patients than in healthy donors, and even lower in relapsed/refractory patients. Lower diversity was observed in patients in whom nivolumab was started less than 1 year after ASCT, and these patients were excluded from later analyses so that confounding by immune reconstitution would be avoided. CD4+ but not CD8+ TCR diversity rose significantly by C4D1 (p=0.0027 vs p=0.16), most apparent in complete responders (p=0.02).

The Qiagen DNeasy kit was used to extract genomic DNA from unsorted PBMCs and from the negatively selected CD4+ and CD8+ fractions. TCR beta CDR3 regions were subjected to amplification by immunoSEQ multiplex PCR with primers that anneal to V and J segments. Amplification bias was minimized using a synthetic immune receptor repertoire, and residual bias was removed computationally after sequencing. In the authors' own workflow: Repertoire diversity was quantified as the Shannon entropy index using custom Python scripts. Unsorted, CD4+ and CD8+ repertoires were analyzed separately, except in combined analyses where CD4+ and CD8+ sequences were merged in silico. A clone was considered expanded if an increase in frequency of at least 2-fold after treatment relative to C1D1 was found, and a pseudocount of 0.5 was applied to clones undetected at baseline. Singleton clones were defined as clones with 0 or 1 copy at C1D1, and non-singleton clones were defined as clones with 2 or more copies. Clones expanded in unsorted samples were labelled as CD4+, CD8+ or unknown by matching protein sequences in sorted samples from the same patient. Wilcoxon tests were applied to paired samples to test diversity changes from C1D1 to C4D1. The immuneACCESS repertoire file appears here via TCRdb, limited to in-frame rearrangements. These files lack a portion of the clones; in checked studies, under half of the deficit traces to unresolved V genes, and the cause of the others is not known. Clonal size and the V and J genes are those of that table, whereas D and trimming came from the DNA. The sample profile shows 25,000 to 35,000 clones; around four fifths of them were found once. Roughly 20% of the sample rests with the top ten.

Read against the paper, the sample's time point label means: cycle 2 day 1 (C2D1) of nivolumab. All trial patients had relapsed after autologous stem cell transplantation, with cohorts A, B and C differing in prior brentuximab vedotin exposure. The trial cohort was composed of about 58 patients with relapsed/refractory classical Hodgkin lymphoma, for whom complete response, partial response or progressive disease was recorded as best overall response. Single-agent nivolumab was administered to trial patients in the multi-cohort phase II CheckMate 205 trial. An independent review committee assessed best overall response by applying the 2007 International Working Group response criteria. Trial PBMCs were obtained immediately prior to nivolumab initiation (C1D1) and on therapy at cycle 2 day 1 and cycle 4 day 1. Peripheral blood was collected in 8 mL Vacutainer Cell Preparation Tubes, from which PBMCs were isolated by centrifugation and then cryopreserved.

The source material was peripheral blood mononuclear cells (PBMCs), sampled before the second cycle of nivolumab. The TCR was taken from a human donor with classical Hodgkin lymphoma. Recombination joined TRBV4-1 with TRBJ1-4, with no reliable assignment of the D segment. The sequenced DNA: TGCGCCAGCAGCCAAGATCCAACTAATGAAAAACTGTTTTTT. It translates as CASSQDPTNEKLFF.